Below are 12 T cell receptor beta chains sequenced from a single sample in a study of T cells in Graves' hyperthyroidism and ophthalmopathy. The CDR3 regions of TCR beta were amplified from RNA transcripts. Researchers ran a first-round RT-PCR on the TCR CDR3 using the HTBI primer set. TCRdb reanalysed the multiplex PCR reads using MiXCR and keeps one entry per CDR3 protein. The sample contains 450,000 to 700,000 distinct CDR3 sequences, roughly 46% of which appear only once. Sequenced input: peripheral blood or thyroid tissue (not recorded which). These TCRs come from an adult woman with Graves' disease, either hyperthyroidism or ophthalmopathy (not recorded which).

This clonotype was seen repeatedly, ten times or more. The chain employs TRBV3-1 and TRBJ1-3, with D perhaps matching TRBD1 (6 bases). V was trimmed by 4 bases and J by 4 bases, leaving 11 bases between them. This CDR3 has 14 amino acids. CDR1 is LGHDT, CDR2 YNNKEL, per germline (reference sequence). The CDR3 sequence is CASSPRDKGNTIYF. The CDR3 DNA sequence: TGTGCCAGCAGCCCTCGGGACAAAGGAAACACCATATATTTT.

There are many counts of this clonotype. This rearrangement joins TRBV6-1 to TRBJ2-5, with 7 bases matching TRBD1. Trimming took 8 bases from V and 2 from J; bases not matched to a gene: 5. Germline V CDR1 and CDR2: MNHNS, SASEGT. The CDR3 totals 13 residues. The CDR3 region is CASQGQPQETQYF. DNA of the CDR3: TGTGCCAGCCAGGGACAGCCGCAAGAGACCCAGTACTTC.

The chain recombines TRBV25-1 with TRBJ1-2; D gene uncertain. CDR3 length equals 13 residues. Between the trimmed V and J ends, which lost 4 bases and 10 bases, there was a span of 16 bases. CDR1 is MGHDK and CDR2 is SYGVNS in the germline V gene. In nucleotides, the CDR3 is TGTGCCAGCAGTGGGCCCACAGCCTACGACTACACCTTC. Its translation is CASSGPTAYDYTF.

This clonotype has ten or more counts. Its ends do not fully match the called genes, so a read error is possible. V usage is TRBV2 and J usage is TRBJ2-5; D gene uncertain. Germline V CDR1 and CDR2: SNHLY, FYNNEI. CDR3 length equals 13 residues. CDR3 nucleotide sequence: TGTGCCAGCGGTGAAGGATCCAAAGAGACCCAGTACTTC. Its protein is CASGEGSKETQYF. Full variable domain (remainder filled in from reference TRBV2 and TRBJ2-5): EPEVTQTPSHQVTQMGQEVILRCVPISNHLYFYWYRQILGQKVEFLVSFYNNEISEKSEIFDDQFSVERPDGSNFTLKIRSTKLEDSAMYFCASGEGSKETQYFGPGTRLLVL.

This clonotype has a count of ten or more. The chain combines TRBV20-1 with TRBJ1-5; weak D call: TRBD1 (6 bases). Germline V gene sequence: CDR1 DFQATT, CDR2 SNEGSKA (reference sequence). V was trimmed by 3 bases and J by 3 bases, leaving 18 bases between them. There are 16 residues in the CDR3. The CDR3 DNA is TGCAGTGCTAGGACTACAGGGTCATTCCCCAATCAGCCCCAGCATTTT. It specifies CSARTTGSFPNQPQHF.

The chain uses TRBV7-3 and TRBJ2-2, with 10 bases that match TRBD1. This CDR3 region has 16 residues. Looked up from germline, CDR1 is SGHTA and CDR2 is FQGTGA. J was trimmed by 4 bases and V by 5 bases; bases with no gene match: 7. For the CDR3, the DNA is TGTGCCAGCAGCCGTAGGACAGGGGGAGTCACCGGGGAGCTGTTTTTT. Protein sequence: CASSRRTGGVTGELFF.

This clonotype was detected ten times or more. The genes are TRBV7-9 and TRBJ1-5, with TRBD1 identical over 9 bases. With 4 bases clipped from V and 0 bases from J, the junction kept 7 bases outside the gene matches. The CDR3 covers 17 residues. CDR1 and CDR2 (germline): SEHNR, FQNEAQ (reference sequence). The CDR3: CASSSDRGRYSNQPQHF. The DNA for the CDR3 is TGTGCCAGCAGCTCGGACAGGGGCCGATATAGCAATCAGCCCCAGCATTTT.

This clonotype was detected many times. V usage is TRBV5-1 and J usage is TRBJ1-5; no firm D call. V was shortened by 0 bases and J by 1 base, with 5 bases between the two germline ends. The CDR3 consists of 14 residues. Germline loops: CDR1 SGHRS, CDR2 YFSETQ. The chain's CDR3 is CASSLEGSNQPQHF. The DNA of the CDR3 is TGCGCCAGCAGCTTGGAAGGCAGCAATCAGCCCCAGCATTTT. The whole variable domain, remainder taken from reference TRBV5-1 and TRBJ1-5, is KAGVTQTPRYLIKTRGQQVTLSCSPISGHRSVSWYQQTPGQGLQFLFEYFSETQRNKGNFPGRFSGRQFSNSRSEMNVSTLELGDSALYLCASSLEGSNQPQHFGDGTRLSIL.

This clonotype was recorded once. This chain uses TRBV2 with TRBJ1-4; D is uncertain. Trimming shortened V by 0 bases and J by 2 bases, and 13 bases separated the two germline ends. The germline V gene has CDR1 SNHLY and CDR2 FYNNEI. This CDR3 region has 17 residues. Here the CDR3 reads CASSEATMADTNEKLFF. The DNA for the CDR3 is TGTGCCAGCAGTGAAGCTACAATGGCAGATACTAATGAAAAACTGTTTTTT.

The rearrangement joins TRBV10-3 to TRBJ2-5; TRBD2 aligns across 8 bases. With V trimmed by 8 bases and J by 4 bases, 9 bases remained unmatched. Germline V gene lookup returns CDR1 ENHRY and CDR2 SYGVKD. This CDR3 has 14 amino acids. The CDR3 loop reads CAIQPGGPGETQYF. CDR3 nucleotides: TGTGCCATCCAACCGGGAGGGCCGGGAGAGACCCAGTACTTC.

This clonotype has only a few counts. The V call is TRBV18, the J call TRBJ2-5, with D perhaps matching TRBD1 or TRBD2 (5 bases each). Germline V CDR1 and CDR2: KGHSH, LQKENI. The CDR3 is made up of 15 amino acids. V lost 2 bases and J lost 2, with 12 bases in between. DNA of the CDR3: TGTGCCAGCTCACCAGAGGGGACGACGCAAGAGACCCAGTACTTC. This codes for CASSPEGTTQETQYF.

This clonotype appeared many times. This chain joins TRBV20-1 and TRBJ2-7, with 11 bases fitting TRBD2. CDR3 length equals 12 residues. The germline gives CDR1 DFQATT, CDR2 SNEGSKA (reference sequence). The CDR3 reads CRAGTSGYEQYF. The CDR3 nucleotides are TGCAGAGCCGGGACTAGCGGCTACGAGCAGTACTTC.